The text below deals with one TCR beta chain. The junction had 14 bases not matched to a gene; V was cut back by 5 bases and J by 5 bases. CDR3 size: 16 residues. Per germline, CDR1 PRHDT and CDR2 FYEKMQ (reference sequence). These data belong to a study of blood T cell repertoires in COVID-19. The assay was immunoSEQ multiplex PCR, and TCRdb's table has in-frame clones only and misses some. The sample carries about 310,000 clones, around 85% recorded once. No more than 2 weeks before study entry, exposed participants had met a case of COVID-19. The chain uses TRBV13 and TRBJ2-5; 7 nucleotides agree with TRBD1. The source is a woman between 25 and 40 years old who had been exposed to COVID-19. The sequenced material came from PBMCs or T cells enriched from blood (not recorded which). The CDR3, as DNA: TGTGCCAGCAGCCAGGGGGAGCGCCTCACGTGGGAGACCCAGTACTTC. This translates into CASSQGERLTWETQYF.